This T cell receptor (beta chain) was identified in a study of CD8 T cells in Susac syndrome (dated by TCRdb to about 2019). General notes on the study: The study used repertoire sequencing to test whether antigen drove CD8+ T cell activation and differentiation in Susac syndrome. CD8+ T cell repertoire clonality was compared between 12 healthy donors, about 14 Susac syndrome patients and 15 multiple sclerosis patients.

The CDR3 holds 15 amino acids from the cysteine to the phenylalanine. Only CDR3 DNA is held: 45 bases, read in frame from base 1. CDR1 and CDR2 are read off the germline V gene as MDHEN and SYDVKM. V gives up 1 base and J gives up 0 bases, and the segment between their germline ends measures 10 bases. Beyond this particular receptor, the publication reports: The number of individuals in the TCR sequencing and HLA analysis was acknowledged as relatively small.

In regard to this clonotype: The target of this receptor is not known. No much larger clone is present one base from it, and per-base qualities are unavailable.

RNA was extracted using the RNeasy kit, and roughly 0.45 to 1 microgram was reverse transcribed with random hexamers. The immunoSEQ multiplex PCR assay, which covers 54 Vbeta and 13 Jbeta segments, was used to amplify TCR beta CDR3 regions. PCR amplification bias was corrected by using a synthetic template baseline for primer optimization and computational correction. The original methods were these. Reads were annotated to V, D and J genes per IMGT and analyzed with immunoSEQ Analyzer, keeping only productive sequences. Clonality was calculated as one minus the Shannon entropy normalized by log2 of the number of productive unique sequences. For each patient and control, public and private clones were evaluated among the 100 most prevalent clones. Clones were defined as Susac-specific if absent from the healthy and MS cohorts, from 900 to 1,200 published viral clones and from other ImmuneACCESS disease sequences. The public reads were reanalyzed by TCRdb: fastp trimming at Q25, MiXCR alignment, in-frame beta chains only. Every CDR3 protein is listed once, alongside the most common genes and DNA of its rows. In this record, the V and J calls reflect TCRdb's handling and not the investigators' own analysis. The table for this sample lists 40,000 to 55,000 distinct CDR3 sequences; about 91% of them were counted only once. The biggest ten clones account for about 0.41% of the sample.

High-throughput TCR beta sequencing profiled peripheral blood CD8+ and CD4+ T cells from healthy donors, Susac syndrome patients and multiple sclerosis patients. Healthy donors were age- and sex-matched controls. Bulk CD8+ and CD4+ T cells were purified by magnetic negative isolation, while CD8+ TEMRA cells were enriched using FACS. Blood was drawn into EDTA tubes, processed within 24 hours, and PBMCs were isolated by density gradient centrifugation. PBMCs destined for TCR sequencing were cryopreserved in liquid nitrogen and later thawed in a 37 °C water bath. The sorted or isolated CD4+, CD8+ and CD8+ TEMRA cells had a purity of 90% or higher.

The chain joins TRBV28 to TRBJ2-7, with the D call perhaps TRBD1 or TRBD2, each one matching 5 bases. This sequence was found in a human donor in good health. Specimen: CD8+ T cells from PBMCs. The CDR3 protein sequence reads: CASSLSRDGSYEQYF. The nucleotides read TGTGCCAGCAGTTTATCCCGGGACGGCTCCTACGAGCAGTACTTC.